This T cell receptor (beta chain) was found in a study of CD8 T cells in Susac syndrome. Per germline, CDR1 MNHEY and CDR2 SVGAGI. The CDR3 is 15 amino acids. V shed 6 bases and J shed 1 base, with 10 bases lying between them. RNA amounts of about 0.5 to 1 ug underwent reverse transcription with random hexamers. One entry per CDR3 protein, called by TCRdb with MiXCR from the immunoSEQ multiplex PCR reads. The sample shows more than 75,000 distinct CDR3 sequences, 85% to 95% of them seen only once. Sequencing was performed on CD8+ T cells from PBMCs. This TCR was sampled from a human donor in good health. The V and J genes are TRBV6-5 and TRBJ2-6, with D possibly TRBD1 on 6 matching bases. The DNA of the CDR3 is TGTGCCAGCAGACTAACAGGGTCTGGGGCCAACGTCCTGACTTTC. This codes for CASRLTGSGANVLTF.